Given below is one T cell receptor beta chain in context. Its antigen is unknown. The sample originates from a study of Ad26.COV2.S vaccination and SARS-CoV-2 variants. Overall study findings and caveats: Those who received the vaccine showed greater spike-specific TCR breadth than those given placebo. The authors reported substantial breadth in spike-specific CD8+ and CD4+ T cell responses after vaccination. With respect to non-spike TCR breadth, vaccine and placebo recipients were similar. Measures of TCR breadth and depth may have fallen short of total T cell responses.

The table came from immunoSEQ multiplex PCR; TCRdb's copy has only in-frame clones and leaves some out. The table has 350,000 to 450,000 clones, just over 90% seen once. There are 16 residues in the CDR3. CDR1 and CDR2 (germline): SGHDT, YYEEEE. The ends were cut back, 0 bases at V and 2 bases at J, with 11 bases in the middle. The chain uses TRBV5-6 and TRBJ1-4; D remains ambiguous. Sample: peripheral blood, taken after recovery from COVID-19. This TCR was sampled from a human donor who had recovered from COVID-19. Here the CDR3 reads CASSLGPPNTNEKLFF. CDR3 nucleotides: TGTGCCAGCAGCTTGGGGCCGCCGAACACTAATGAAAAACTGTTTTTT.